This T cell receptor (beta chain) was observed in a study of identical twins. Germline CDR1 and CDR2: SGDLS and YYNGEE. After removal of 2 bases from V and 4 bases from J, the junction contained 11 bases not matched to a gene. The CDR3 totals 17 residues. TCRdb recomputed calls from the 5' RACE reads with MiXCR, one row per CDR3 protein. This table holds hundreds of thousands of distinct CDR3 sequences, roughly 26% found once. The same data also went into a second study, on T cells expressing NK-cell markers.

The TCR comes from a woman between 18 and 29 years old in good health. The chain has TRBV9 and TRBJ2-3; TRBD2 agrees at 9 bases. Sequencing used CD4+ T cells sorted from blood. The CDR3 DNA reads as TGTGCCAGCAGCGTCTCCTTGGGCGGGGGGGCCTCAGATACGCAGTATTTT. Protein product: CASSVSLGGGASDTQYF.